This T cell receptor beta chain originates from a study of cytomegalovirus exposure and HLA in healthy donors. Whole-study findings and limits: The study dropped some indistinguishable V segments, TRBV6-2 and TRBV6-3 among them. It was approximately 150 TCR beta chains that were listed as cytomegalovirus-associated.

Note on this clone: Its antigen is still unknown.

Primers included in the PCR were 60 Vbeta and 13 Jbeta primers. The repertoire was sequenced with immunoSEQ multiplex PCR; TCRdb's copy has only in-frame clones and lacks some. The profile shows 45,000 to 60,000 clones, roughly 76% of them singletons. V shed 5 bases, J shed 4 bases, and the junction held 10 bases outside the gene matches. The CDR3 length is 15 residues. CDR1 is SEHNR, CDR2 FQNEAQ, per germline (reference sequence). The origin of this receptor is a man aged 25-40 years in good health and CMV-seronegative. The chain carries TRBV7-9 and TRBJ2-5; 7 positions match TRBD2. Sequencing was done on a sample of PBMCs. The CDR3 protein is CASSRAGTTGETQYF. CDR3 coding DNA: TGTGCCAGCAGCCGCGCCGGGACTACGGGAGAGACCCAGTACTTC.